Each of the 21 T cell receptor beta chains below was sequenced from the same sample in a study of blood T cell repertoires in COVID-19 (dated by TCRdb to the early 2020s). The library was generated by the immunoSEQ multiplex PCR assay. The immuneACCESS repertoire file appears here via TCRdb, limited to in-frame rearrangements. These files lack a portion of the clones; in checked studies, under half of the deficit traces to unresolved V genes, and the cause of the others is not known. Here the sample has more than 85,000 clones; around 80% occur a single time. The top ten constitute roughly 7.9% of the sample. Sequencing input: peripheral blood. Every receptor here comes from a woman aged 80 or older with active or convalescent COVID-19.

A remark on this clone: One end of the junction fails to match germline, which may point to a read error. The chain uses TRBV6-6 and TRBJ2-1, with 7 bases fitting TRBD1. From germline, CDR1 is MNHNY and CDR2 SVGAGI (reference sequence). The CDR3 sequence is 15 residues long. The CDR3 spells CASSVQGSRYNQQFF. The CDR3 nucleotides read TGTGCCAGCAGTGTACAGGGGTCGCGGTACAATCAGCAGTTCTTC.

This chain uses TRBV5-1 with TRBJ2-2, with 10 bases fitting TRBD2. The ends lost 2 bases at V and 6 bases at J; junction bases unmatched: 4. The CDR3 covers 15 residues. The germline V gene encodes CDR1 SGHRS and CDR2 YFSETQ. The CDR3, as DNA: TGCGCCAGCAGCTTATCTAGCGGGAGTCCCGGGGAGCTGTTTTTT. Translating it yields CASSLSSGSPGELFF.

The CDR3 is CASSLGREGFGYEQYF. CDR3 coding DNA: TGTGCCAGCAGCTTGGGGCGGGAGGGCTTCGGCTACGAGCAGTACTTC. The chain uses TRBV5-5 and TRBJ2-7; 9 nucleotides align to TRBD2. The V segment lost 0 bases and the J segment 3 bases; nucleotides outside the gene matches: 7. The CDR3 sequence is 16 residues long. Per the germline V gene, CDR1 is SGHKS and CDR2 is YYEKEE (reference sequence).

This chain uses TRBV3-1 (or the pseudogene TRBV3-2) with TRBJ2-5; TRBD1 matches at 7 bases. The CDR3 totals 13 residues. The junction had 0 bases not matched to a gene; V was cut back by 1 base and J by 4 bases. Germline V gives CDR1 LGHDT, CDR2 YNNKEL (reference sequence). Written as DNA, the CDR3 is TGTGCCAGCAGCCAAGGGACAGGAGAGACCCAGTACTTC. Amino acids: CASSQGTGETQYF.

The chain has TRBV19 and TRBJ2-1, with D maybe TRBD2 (5 bases). This CDR3 spans 16 amino acids. Germline-derived CDR1 and CDR2 are LNHDA and SQIVND (reference sequence). Trimming left V 3 bases short and J 9 bases short, with 21 bases between. The CDR3 DNA follows: TGTGCCAGTAGTATCGGGCTCAGGCTCATTGGAGGTGAGCAGTTCTTC. Translating gives CASSIGLRLIGGEQFF.

The V and J genes are TRBV6-1 and TRBJ1-2; weak D call: TRBD1 (5 bases). V was cut by 3 bases and J by 0 bases, with 11 bases left in between. The V gene's germline CDR1 is MNHNS and CDR2 SASEGT. This CDR3 is built from 15 residues. The CDR3 region has the DNA TGTGCCAGCAGTGACCAGGGACTCACTAACTATGGCTACACCTTC. Amino acids: CASSDQGLTNYGYTF.

This chain links TRBV7-3 with TRBJ2-3; 7 bases are shared with TRBD2. V lost 4 bases, J lost 5 bases, and 9 bases stayed unmatched. Germline-derived CDR1 and CDR2 are SGHTA and FQGTGA. This CDR3 region has 15 residues. CDR3 residues: CASSSGAGAGDTQYF. As DNA, the CDR3 is TGTGCCAGCAGCTCCGGCGCGGGAGCTGGAGATACGCAGTATTTT.

The chain uses TRBV28 and TRBJ1-2, with D unclear. CDR3 size: 13 residues. In germline, CDR1 is MDHEN, CDR2 SYDVKM. The V end lost 2 bases, the J end lost 5 bases, and 9 bases lay between the germline ends. CDR3 nucleotides: TGTGCCAGCAGTTTAACAGCCATTTATGGCTACACCTTC. The encoded protein is CASSLTAIYGYTF.

This clone was counted once. This sequence joins TRBV5-1 and TRBJ1-4; perhaps TRBD1 as D (6 bases). CDR1 SGHRS and CDR2 YFSETQ come from the germline V gene. With 2 bases removed from V and 8 bases from J, the gap between germline ends came to 10 bases. The CDR3 is 13 residues long. The DNA of the CDR3 is TGCGCCAGCAGCTTAGGACAGCCCGAAAAACTGTTTTTT. This gives the protein CASSLGQPEKLFF. Full variable domain (missing parts from reference TRBV5-1 and TRBJ1-4): KAGVTQTPRYLIKTRGQQVTLSCSPISGHRSVSWYQQTPGQGLQFLFEYFSETQRNKGNFPGRFSGRQFSNSRSEMNVSTLELGDSALYLCASSLGQPEKLFFGSGTQLSVL.

This chain uses TRBV20-1 with TRBJ2-6, with a possible D match to TRBD1 (5 bases). CDR1 and CDR2 from the germline V gene are DFQATT and SNEGSKA (reference sequence). This CDR3 is built from 16 residues. Trimming removed 3 bases at V and 0 bases at J, with 12 bases between. The CDR3 loop is CSASAQAFSGANVLTF. The CDR3 region has the DNA TGCAGTGCTAGTGCACAGGCCTTCTCTGGGGCCAACGTCCTGACTTTC.

This rearrangement joins TRBV2 to TRBJ2-2; D might be TRBD1 (5 bases). Trimming took 5 bases from V and 4 from J, leaving 11 bases between them. This CDR3 contains 14 residues. The V gene's germline CDR1 is SNHLY and CDR2 FYNNEI. CDR3 residues: CASSWGSVTGELFF. The CDR3 DNA sequence: TGTGCCAGCAGTTGGGGCAGTGTCACCGGGGAGCTGTTTTTT.

J is TRBJ2-7 and V is TRBV18, with 8 bases fitting TRBD1. The V segment lost 3 bases and the J segment 4 bases; nucleotides outside the gene matches: 5. The CDR3 spans 14 residues. Germline lookup yields CDR1 KGHSH and CDR2 LQKENI. The CDR3 sequence: CASSPQGARYEQYF. CDR3 DNA sequence: TGTGCCAGCTCACCTCAGGGGGCGCGGTACGAGCAGTACTTC.

The chain is built from TRBV5-1 and TRBJ2-1, with 13 bases matching TRBD2. V was clipped by 0 bases and J by 4 bases; unmatched bases: 1. This CDR3 region has 16 residues. Germline V lookup: CDR1 SGHRS, CDR2 YFSETQ. The CDR3 DNA reads TGCGCCAGCAGCTTGGGGGGACTAGCGGGATACAATGAGCAGTTCTTC. Amino acid sequence: CASSLGGLAGYNEQFF.

The chain links TRBV30 to TRBJ2-1, with D unclear. Germline values: CDR1 GTSNPN, CDR2 SVGIG (reference sequence). This CDR3 is built from 15 residues. Trimming removed 4 bases from V and 6 bases from J, with 19 bases in between. CDR3 in amino acids: CAWTEPGYLSNEQFF. Written as DNA, the CDR3 is TGTGCCTGGACCGAGCCGGGTTATTTGTCCAATGAGCAGTTCTTC.

Here the CDR3 reads CASSPSSGGQETQYF. The CDR3 nucleotides are TGTGCCAGCTCACCAAGTAGCGGGGGCCAAGAGACCCAGTACTTC. This rearrangement joins TRBV18 to TRBJ2-5; 9 nucleotides align to TRBD2. Germline V gene data show CDR1 as KGHSH and CDR2 as LQKENI. The V segment lost 2 bases and the J segment 1 base; nucleotides outside the gene matches: 2. The CDR3 is made up of 15 amino acids.

The rearrangement uses TRBV19 and TRBJ2-7; 8 nucleotides align to TRBD1. V shed 9 bases and J 4 bases; nucleotides not matched to a gene: 11. The germline gives CDR1 LNHDA, CDR2 SQIVND (reference sequence). This CDR3 is 14 amino acids long. The CDR3 is CARISYRGSYEQYF. Here the CDR3 DNA reads TGTGCCAGGATTTCTTACAGGGGGTCGTACGAGCAGTACTTC.

The genes are TRBV5-1 and TRBJ1-2; D not certain. The V gene lost 1 base and the J gene lost 4 bases, with 8 bases spanning the gap. This CDR3 comprises 13 residues. CDR1 is SGHRS and CDR2 is YFSETQ in the germline V gene. DNA for the CDR3: TGCGCCAGCAGCTTGCCAGGCGCCTATGGCTACACCTTC. Its translation is CASSLPGAYGYTF.

V and J are TRBV7-9 and TRBJ1-1, with 11 nucleotides matching TRBD1. Germline lookup yields CDR1 SEHNR and CDR2 FQNEAQ (reference sequence). This CDR3 is built from 14 residues. The V gene end was trimmed by 5 bases and the J gene end by 4 bases; junction bases not matched to a gene: 3. The CDR3 loop is CASSKGQGGTEAFF. The CDR3 bases are TGTGCCAGCAGCAAGGGACAGGGGGGCACTGAAGCTTTCTTT.

The chain recombines TRBV2 with TRBJ1-2; the D gene is possibly TRBD1 (6 bases). CDR3 length: 13 amino acids. Germline V gives CDR1 SNHLY, CDR2 FYNNEI. V lost 3 bases to trimming and J lost 7 bases, with 12 bases between them. The CDR3 protein is CASSDSGEPGYTF. CDR3 DNA sequence: TGTGCCAGCAGTGACTCAGGGGAGCCTGGCTACACCTTC. The full variable domain, with the rest looked up from reference TRBV2 and TRBJ1-2, is EPEVTQTPSHQVTQMGQEVILRCVPISNHLYFYWYRQILGQKVEFLVSFYNNEISEKSEIFDDQFSVERPDGSNFTLKIRSTKLEDSAMYFCASSDSGEPGYTFGSGTRLTVV.

The genes are TRBV19 and TRBJ2-5, with TRBD1 as a possible D gene (6 bases). CDR1 and CDR2 from the germline V gene are LNHDA and SQIVND (reference sequence). V was clipped by 1 base and J by 7 bases, with 25 bases between them. The CDR3 spans 18 residues. This CDR3 is CASSIGSLSTGYRGTQYF. CDR3 bases: TGTGCCAGTAGTATAGGGTCTCTTAGTACAGGGTATAGGGGGACCCAGTACTTC. Full variable domain (remainder filled in from reference TRBV19 and TRBJ2-5): DGGITQSPKYLFRKEGQNVTLSCEQNLNHDAMYWYRQDPGQGLRLIYYSQIVNDFQKGDIAEGYSVSREKKESFPLTVTSAQKNPTAFYLCASSIGSLSTGYRGTQYFGPGTRLLVL.

The V and J genes are TRBV18 and TRBJ1-2; TRBD1 agrees at 10 bases. Germline V lookup: CDR1 KGHSH, CDR2 LQKENI. Trimming took 3 bases from V and 5 from J; bases not matched to a gene: 3. The CDR3 spans 14 residues. The CDR3 is CASSPTGGAYGYTF. Written as DNA, the CDR3 is TGTGCCAGCTCACCGACAGGGGGCGCGTATGGCTACACCTTC.